The 18 T cell receptor beta chains presented below share a single source sample, sequenced in a study of cytomegalovirus exposure and HLA in healthy donors. PCR amplification relied on 60 Vbeta primers (plus 13 Jbeta primers). The table came from immunoSEQ multiplex PCR; TCRdb's copy has only in-frame clones and leaves some out. This sample carries more than 150,000 clones, more than 75% of them seen once, and the ten largest clones take around 0.8%. Sequenced sample: PBMCs. The receptors shown here come from a woman between 18 and 30 years old in good health and CMV-seronegative.

The chain links TRBV13 to TRBJ1-3; 10 bases match TRBD1. Per germline, CDR1 PRHDT and CDR2 FYEKMQ (reference sequence). The J segment lost 14 bases and the V segment lost 0 bases, leaving 7 bases of the junction unmatched. The CDR3 is 14 residues long. CDR3 nucleotide sequence: TGTGCCAGCAGCTTAGGAGCAGGGACAGGGGCACTATATTTT. This gives the protein CASSLGAGTGALYF.

The chain recombines TRBV7-9 with TRBJ2-5; 11 positions agree with TRBD1. Germline V lookup: CDR1 SEHNR, CDR2 FQNEAQ (reference sequence). V lost 3 bases to trimming and J lost 4 bases; unmatched junction nucleotides: 10. This CDR3 contains 17 residues. In DNA, the CDR3 is TGTGCCAGCAGCTTTGTGTCGGGACAGGGGGAACTAGAGACCCAGTACTTC. This sequence encodes CASSFVSGQGELETQYF.

The J gene is TRBJ1-1, the V gene TRBV6-4; the D gene is possibly TRBD1 (5 bases). Germline CDR1 reads MRHNA; CDR2 reads SNTAGT. The CDR3 loop spans 14 amino acids. Trimming removed 4 bases at V and 1 base at J, with 10 bases between. DNA of the CDR3: TGTGCCAGCAGTGGGGGGGGGACGAACACTGAAGCTTTCTTT. The encoded protein is CASSGGGTNTEAFF.

This sequence joins TRBV6-6 and TRBJ1-1, with no clear D. Between the trimmed V and J ends, which lost 5 bases and 2 bases, there was a span of 12 bases. The CDR3 loop spans 14 amino acids. Germline V gene data show CDR1 as MNHNY and CDR2 as SVGAGI (reference sequence). In nucleotides, the CDR3 is TGTGCCAGCAGTACCGAGTTTGGTAACACTGAAGCTTTCTTT. This translates into CASSTEFGNTEAFF.

V is TRBV6-1 and J is TRBJ2-2; the D gene is possibly TRBD1 (5 bases). Per the germline V gene, CDR1 is MNHNS and CDR2 is SASEGT. The CDR3 spans 13 residues. Deletions cut 5 bases from V and 5 bases from J, with 9 bases between. The CDR3 DNA reads as TGTGCCAGCAGTACAGGTTTTACCGGGGAGCTGTTTTTT. Translating gives CASSTGFTGELFF.

V is TRBV7-7 and J is TRBJ1-5, with TRBD1 as a possible D gene (6 bases). Between the trimmed V and J ends, which lost 5 bases and 11 bases, there was a span of 22 bases. CDR1 and CDR2 from the germline V gene are SSHAT and FNYEAQ (reference sequence). The CDR3 spans 15 residues. The CDR3 loop reads CASSATGHPIKAQHF. The CDR3 DNA reads as TGTGCCAGCAGCGCAACAGGGCATCCCATCAAGGCCCAGCATTTT.

The CDR3: CASTRTGGSAEAFF. The CDR3 bases are TGTGCCAGCACCCGGACAGGGGGCAGCGCTGAAGCTTTCTTT. J is TRBJ1-1 and V is TRBV27; 11 bases align to TRBD1. This CDR3 spans 14 amino acids. V lost 7 bases to trimming and J lost 6 bases; unmatched junction nucleotides: 7. The germline V gene encodes CDR1 MNHEY and CDR2 SMNVEV (reference sequence).

This clone occurred once. The V gene is TRBV4-1, the J gene TRBJ1-1; D is perhaps TRBD1 (5 bases). The CDR3 totals 18 residues. The V gene lost 3 bases and the J gene lost 0 bases, with 20 bases spanning the gap. The germline CDR1 and CDR2 sequences are MGHRA and YSYEKL. The CDR3 bases are TGCGCCAGCAGCCACCATGCACAGGAGTCACCTTTGAACACTGAAGCTTTCTTT. It codes for CASSHHAQESPLNTEAFF.

The rearrangement joins TRBV28 to TRBJ1-1; D is perhaps TRBD1 (6 bases). Germline V lookup: CDR1 MDHEN, CDR2 SYDVKM. This CDR3 is 15 amino acids long. Trimming took 3 bases from V and 5 from J, leaving 16 bases between them. CDR3 residues: CASSFRGGGRTEAFF. In nucleotides, the CDR3 is TGTGCCAGCAGTTTTCGAGGGGGTGGACGGACTGAAGCTTTCTTT.

The V and J genes are TRBV29-1 and TRBJ1-1; maybe TRBD1 (5 bases). Germline CDR1 SQVTM, CDR2 ANQGSEA. Trimming removed 4 bases at V and 6 bases at J, with 9 bases between. The CDR3 runs 11 residues. CDR3 nucleotide sequence: TGCAGCGTTGTTTGGGGCCCTGAAGCTTTCTTT. It codes for CSVVWGPEAFF.

The genes are TRBV7-9 and TRBJ1-3; D call uncertain. The length of the CDR3 is 12 residues. Germline-derived CDR1 and CDR2 are SEHNR and FQNEAQ (reference sequence). V lost 5 bases, J lost 4 bases, and 6 bases lay in between. CDR3 amino acids: CASSPLGNTIYF. The CDR3 coding sequence is TGTGCCAGCAGCCCCTTGGGAAACACCATATATTTT.

In this sample, this clone turned up once. This chain connects TRBV19 to TRBJ1-5; D gene uncertain. Trimming removed 7 bases at V and 5 bases at J, with 24 bases between. The length of the CDR3 is 17 residues. The germline CDR1 and CDR2 sequences are LNHDA and SQIVND (reference sequence). CDR3 coding DNA: TGTGCCAGTAAGAATTCGGGCAACGGGGAGTTTTATCAGCCCCAGCATTTT. Protein sequence: CASKNSGNGEFYQPQHF.

The J gene is TRBJ1-1, the V gene TRBV27, with TRBD1 as a possible D gene (5 bases). This CDR3 spans 13 amino acids. Germline V CDR1 and CDR2: MNHEY, SMNVEV (reference sequence). Trimming left V 3 bases short and J 1 base short, with 6 bases between. The CDR3 spells CASSLGGNTEAFF. DNA for the CDR3: TGTGCCAGCAGTTTGGGGGGGAACACTGAAGCTTTCTTT.

This clone occurred once. V is TRBV2 and J is TRBJ2-2; no firm D call. V lost 8 bases, J lost 6 bases, and 16 bases lay in between. This CDR3 is 14 amino acids long. Germline V gives CDR1 SNHLY, CDR2 FYNNEI. In DNA, the CDR3 is TGTGCCAGCTACGGTTGGATTGGAGCCGGGGAGCTGTTTTTT. Residues: CASYGWIGAGELFF.

This chain joins TRBV5-1 and TRBJ2-7, with 11 bases lining up with TRBD2. This CDR3 region has 14 residues. Germline-derived CDR1 and CDR2 are SGHRS and YFSETQ. The V gene end was trimmed by 4 bases and the J gene end by 6 bases; junction bases not matched to a gene: 6. This CDR3 reads CASSPIAGGPEQYF. In DNA, the CDR3 is TGCGCCAGCAGCCCTATAGCGGGGGGGCCCGAGCAGTACTTC.

This clone has a handful of counts. The CDR3 spells CASAGLAGFNEQFF. Written as DNA, the CDR3 is TGTGCCAGCGCGGGACTAGCGGGATTCAATGAGCAGTTCTTC. The chain couples TRBV28 to TRBJ2-1; 13 bases fit TRBD2. CDR3 size: 14 residues. The V and J ends lost 8 bases and 6 bases, in that order; junction bases with no gene match: 4. Germline values: CDR1 MDHEN, CDR2 SYDVKM.

The chain carries TRBV6-4 and TRBJ2-1; D perhaps matches TRBD1 (6 bases). Trimming removed 2 bases at V and 0 bases at J, with 14 bases between. CDR1 and CDR2 (germline): MRHNA, SNTAGT. The CDR3 contains 17 residues. The CDR3 DNA follows: TGTGCCAGCAGTGACGGGTCACAGGGTCACTCCTACAATGAGCAGTTCTTC. Encoded protein: CASSDGSQGHSYNEQFF.

The V call is TRBV27, the J call TRBJ1-5; 9 bases agree with TRBD1. Germline loops: CDR1 MNHEY, CDR2 SMNVEV (reference sequence). The junction had 6 bases not matched to a gene; V was cut back by 5 bases and J by 7 bases. The CDR3 totals 14 residues. The DNA of the CDR3 is TGTGCCAGCAGTACAGGGGGCGCAGGGCAGCCCCAGCATTTT. Protein sequence: CASSTGGAGQPQHF.